The sequence of this T cell receptor beta chain was determined in a study of cytomegalovirus exposure and HLA in healthy donors. Overall study results and limits: The records held CMV serostatus as the only immune exposure information. A later analysis linked a missense DCLRE1C variant to TCR beta V- and J-gene trimming.

V was pared by 5 bases and J by 9 bases, with 13 bases of the junction left unmatched. The CDR3 spans 15 residues. Germline CDR1 reads SGHVS; CDR2 reads FNYEAQ. Of note for this clone: The antigen is unknown.

In the PCR, 60 Vbeta and 13 Jbeta primers were used. Original handling: Later analysis identified 80 million to 85 million unique TCR beta chains, 8.5 million to 13 million shared. The repertoire was sequenced with immunoSEQ multiplex PCR; TCRdb's copy has only in-frame clones and lacks some. For V, J and clone size, that table is used; D and trimming come from the DNA. The table records some 100,000 clones, roughly 70% of them present only once. The genes are TRBV7-6 and TRBJ2-1, with 7 bases identical to TRBD2. This receptor was identified in a woman aged 18-29 years in good health and CMV-seropositive. Sequencing was done on a sample of PBMCs. CDR3 in amino acids: CASSPDSRGGGEQFF. In nucleotides, the CDR3 is TGTGCCAGCAGCCCCGACAGTCGTGGGGGGGGTGAGCAGTTCTTC.